Detailed here is one TCR beta chain. Antigen: not known. The germline gives CDR1 DFQATT, CDR2 SNEGSKA (reference sequence). This CDR3 is built from 14 residues. This sample was taken from a study of CXCR3-negative and CXCR3-positive naive CD8 T cells. Study-level results: Researchers report that CXCR3-positive naive cells carry more hydrophobic TRB CDR3s than CXCR3-negative naive cells.

Libraries were UMI-labeled 5' RACE TRB cDNA. With the 5' RACE reads reprocessed, TCRdb shows one record per CDR3 protein and no DNA. This sample's clone table lists 50,000 to 60,000 distinct CDR3 sequences. Sequences were obtained from naive CXCR3+ CD8+ T cells from blood. Subset reported: CD45RO-CCR7+CD27+CD95- naive CD8+ T cells expressing CXCR3 (TNR3+). The chain employs TRBV20-1 and TRBJ1-1; TCRdb's D call of TRBD1 is untestable without DNA. This receptor was obtained from a human donor in good health. Some clones in this sample may be carry-over from other donors' samples. The CDR3 loop is CSARGLQGTLEAFF.